The TCR beta chain described here comes from a study of blood T cell repertoires in COVID-19. For the study at large: Acute and convalescent COVID-19 samples came from the United States, Italy and Spain.

Measured with immunoSEQ multiplex PCR; TCRdb has only the in-frame clones, and not every one. This table has under 150,000 clones, roughly four fifths appearing once. The sample was peripheral blood. The receptor comes from a woman aged 45-60 years with active or convalescent COVID-19.

The CDR3 DNA sequence: TGTGCCAGCAGCGGGGGGACCGGGTGGACCCAGTACTTC. It specifies CASSGGTGWTQYF. The V gene is TRBV6-2 or TRBV6-3, the J gene TRBJ2-5, with 7 bases identical to TRBD2. Losses at the gene ends were 6 bases for V and 7 bases for J; bases not matched to a gene: 8. There are 13 residues in the CDR3. Germline CDR1 reads MNHEY; CDR2 reads SVGEGT.